This is a list of T cell receptor beta chains from one sample in a study of blood T cell repertoires in COVID-19. Here immunoSEQ multiplex PCR was the method, and the copy in TCRdb shows in-frame clones only, minus some. The repertoire includes fewer than 150,000 clones, around nine tenths of them detected once, and approximately 4.2% sits in the top ten. Material for sequencing was peripheral blood. The receptors come from a middle-aged woman with acute or convalescent COVID-19. Each CDR3 is given with its conserved first and last residue. D genes are given only for firm matches. Clone size is not always given. Where it is, it says once, few, many or a class for expanded clones.

d_gene: NA; j_gene: TRBJ1-1; v_gene: TRBV6-2/TRBV6-3; abundance: NA; CDR3nt: TGTGCCAGCAGCCGCGTCGGCAGGGGAGAAACTGAAGCTTTCTTT; CDR3aa: CASSRVGRGETEAFF
d_gene: NA; j_gene: TRBJ2-7; v_gene: TRBV3-1/TRBV3-2; abundance: NA; CDR3nt: TGTGCCAGCAGCCCCCCGAGGCATGGCTCCTACGAGCAGTACTTC; CDR3aa: CASSPPRHGSYEQYF
d_gene: TRBD2; j_gene: TRBJ2-2; v_gene: TRBV9; abundance: NA; CDR3nt: TGTGCCAGCAATCTAGCGGACAACACCGGGGAGCTGTTTTTT; CDR3aa: CASNLADNTGELFF
d_gene: NA; j_gene: TRBJ1-1; v_gene: TRBV18; abundance: NA; CDR3nt: TGTGCCAGCTCACCATACCTGGAGGGGACTGAAGCTTTCTTT; CDR3aa: CASSPYLEGTEAFF
d_gene: NA; j_gene: TRBJ2-7; v_gene: TRBV9; abundance: NA; CDR3nt: TGTGCCAGCAGCCCGACCGGGAATGAGCAGTACTTC; CDR3aa: CASSPTGNEQYF
d_gene: NA; j_gene: TRBJ2-7; v_gene: TRBV11-3; abundance: NA; CDR3nt: TGTGCCAGCAGCTCCGGACTTTCCTACGAGCAGTACTTC; CDR3aa: CASSSGLSYEQYF
d_gene: TRBD2; j_gene: TRBJ2-5; v_gene: TRBV3-1/TRBV3-2; abundance: NA; CDR3nt: TGTGCCAGCAGCCACCTACCTCCTAGCGGGGGGGCCGGTACGAAGACCCAGTACTTC; CDR3aa: CASSHLPPSGGAGTKTQYF
d_gene: NA; j_gene: TRBJ1-1; v_gene: TRBV10-3; abundance: NA; CDR3nt: TGTGCCATCAGTGAGTCAGGCGGGATGAACACTGAAGCTTTCTTT; CDR3aa: CAISESGGMNTEAFF
d_gene: NA; j_gene: TRBJ2-2; v_gene: TRBV10-3; abundance: NA; CDR3nt: TGTGCCATCAGTGCGGGGTGGGGGAACACCGGGGAGCTGTTTTTT; CDR3aa: CAISAGWGNTGELFF
d_gene: NA; j_gene: TRBJ2-5; v_gene: TRBV7-7; abundance: NA; CDR3nt: TGTGCTAGCAGCTTAGCCCTTCAAGAGACCCAGTACTTC; CDR3aa: CASSLALQETQYF
d_gene: TRBD2; j_gene: TRBJ2-5; v_gene: TRBV5-4; abundance: NA; CDR3nt: TGTGCCAGCAGCTTAAGCGGGGGGGTACGGACCCAGTACTTC; CDR3aa: CASSLSGGVRTQYF
d_gene: TRBD1; j_gene: TRBJ2-7; v_gene: TRBV25-1; abundance: NA; CDR3nt: TGTGCCAGCAGCCGGGACAGGGTCGTATACGAGCAGTACTTC; CDR3aa: CASSRDRVVYEQYF
d_gene: NA; j_gene: TRBJ2-3; v_gene: TRBV11-1; abundance: few; CDR3nt: TGTGCCAGCAGCTTAATTCCAGGGCCAGATACGCAGTATTTT; CDR3aa: CASSLIPGPDTQYF
d_gene: NA; j_gene: TRBJ2-3; v_gene: TRBV30; abundance: NA; CDR3nt: TGTGCCTGGAGTAGGGTCAGGGGTAACACAGATACGCAGTATTTT; CDR3aa: CAWSRVRGNTDTQYF
d_gene: NA; j_gene: TRBJ1-1; v_gene: TRBV28; abundance: NA; CDR3nt: TGTGCCAGCAGTTTATCGACCCGGGACACCGGCCCCGAAGCTTTCTTT; CDR3aa: CASSLSTRDTGPEAFF
d_gene: NA; j_gene: TRBJ1-3; v_gene: TRBV4-1; abundance: NA; CDR3nt: TGCGCCAGCAGCCGTTACCGGGAGCTTTCTGGAAACACCATATATTTT; CDR3aa: CASSRYRELSGNTIYF
d_gene: NA; j_gene: TRBJ2-3; v_gene: TRBV5-1; abundance: NA; CDR3nt: TGCGCCAGCAACCTGGGCTGGCTCGAAGATACGCAGTATTTT; CDR3aa: CASNLGWLEDTQYF
d_gene: TRBD1; j_gene: TRBJ2-7; v_gene: TRBV28; abundance: NA; CDR3nt: TGTGCCAGCAGCCCGGATGGGGACAGGGCCCTCTCCTACGAGCAGTACTTC; CDR3aa: CASSPDGDRALSYEQYF
d_gene: TRBD1; j_gene: TRBJ1-1; v_gene: TRBV5-6; abundance: NA; CDR3nt: TGTGCCAGCAGCCGATACGACAGGGGGAACACTGAAGCTTTCTTT; CDR3aa: CASSRYDRGNTEAFF
d_gene: TRBD1; j_gene: TRBJ1-4; v_gene: TRBV27; abundance: NA; CDR3nt: TGTGCCAGCAGAGATAACAGGGGAAATAATGAAAAACTGTTTTTT; CDR3aa: CASRDNRGNNEKLFF
d_gene: TRBD2; j_gene: TRBJ2-7; v_gene: TRBV6-5; abundance: NA; CDR3nt: TGTGCCAGCACGAGGACTAGCGGGAGCTACGAGCAGTACTTC; CDR3aa: CASTRTSGSYEQYF
d_gene: NA; j_gene: TRBJ1-4; v_gene: TRBV14; abundance: NA; CDR3nt: TGTGCCAGCAGCCAAGAAAGGGGTGCAACTAATGAAAAACTGTTTTTT; CDR3aa: CASSQERGATNEKLFF
d_gene: TRBD1; j_gene: TRBJ2-1; v_gene: TRBV7-9; abundance: NA; CDR3nt: TGTGCCAGCAGCCGTACTACCGGGACAGGGCGCAATGAGCAGTTCTTC; CDR3aa: CASSRTTGTGRNEQFF
d_gene: NA; j_gene: TRBJ2-3; v_gene: TRBV7-3; abundance: NA; CDR3nt: TGTGCCAGCAGCTCCCGGGGGTTTAGCACAGATACGCAGTATTTT; CDR3aa: CASSSRGFSTDTQYF
d_gene: NA; j_gene: TRBJ1-1; v_gene: TRBV28; abundance: NA; CDR3nt: TGTGCCAGCAGTTTTAATCCCCACTATAACACTGAAGCTTTCTTT; CDR3aa: CASSFNPHYNTEAFF
d_gene: TRBD2; j_gene: TRBJ2-3; v_gene: TRBV5-3; abundance: NA; CDR3nt: TGTGCCAGAAGCATAACCCCGGGACTAGGAATTCCAGATACGCAGTATTTT; CDR3aa: CARSITPGLGIPDTQYF
d_gene: NA; j_gene: TRBJ1-4; v_gene: TRBV4-1; abundance: NA; CDR3nt: TGCGCCAGCAGCCTTCTGACAGGAATTCTTGAAAAACTGTTTTTT; CDR3aa: CASSLLTGILEKLFF
d_gene: TRBD1; j_gene: TRBJ1-2; v_gene: TRBV6-5; abundance: NA; CDR3nt: TGTGCCAGCAGTTACGGGACAGGATTTAACTCAGGCTACACCTTC; CDR3aa: CASSYGTGFNSGYTF
d_gene: TRBD2; j_gene: TRBJ2-5; v_gene: TRBV25-1; abundance: NA; CDR3nt: TGTGCCAGCAGTGAATACGGGGGGAGAAAGACCCAGTACTTC; CDR3aa: CASSEYGGRKTQYF
d_gene: TRBD2; j_gene: TRBJ2-7; v_gene: TRBV6-2/TRBV6-3; abundance: NA; CDR3nt: TGTGCCAGCAGTCTCCGAGCGGGAGGGCCGGGCTACGAGCAGTACTTC; CDR3aa: CASSLRAGGPGYEQYF
d_gene: NA; j_gene: TRBJ2-7; v_gene: TRBV5-5; abundance: NA; CDR3nt: TGTGCCAGCAGCCGGGGTTATGCCTACGAGCAGTACTTC; CDR3aa: CASSRGYAYEQYF
d_gene: NA; j_gene: TRBJ1-2; v_gene: TRBV4-1; abundance: few; CDR3nt: TGCGCCAGCAGCCAAGATTATCGGGCGGGGGGCTTATCCTATGGCTACACCTTC; CDR3aa: CASSQDYRAGGLSYGYTF
d_gene: TRBD2; j_gene: TRBJ2-3; v_gene: TRBV28; abundance: NA; CDR3nt: TGTGCCAGCCACCACGAACGGGGGGGCACAGATACGCAGTATTTT; CDR3aa: CASHHERGGTDTQYF
d_gene: TRBD1; j_gene: TRBJ1-1; v_gene: TRBV10-3; abundance: NA; CDR3nt: TGTGCCATCAGGAAGGGACAGTTGAACACTGAAGCTTTCTTT; CDR3aa: CAIRKGQLNTEAFF
d_gene: NA; j_gene: TRBJ2-5; v_gene: TRBV7-2; abundance: NA; CDR3nt: TGTGCCAGCAGCTCGGGATCCGTTAGTATGGAGACCCAGTACTTC; CDR3aa: CASSSGSVSMETQYF
d_gene: NA; j_gene: TRBJ2-2; v_gene: TRBV7-6; abundance: NA; CDR3nt: TGTGCCAGCAGAGCCGCATTGGGCTGGTCCGGGGAGCTGTTTTTT; CDR3aa: CASRAALGWSGELFF
d_gene: NA; j_gene: TRBJ2-5; v_gene: TRBV30; abundance: NA; CDR3nt: TGTGCCTGGAGTCTAGCCATGGAGACCCAGTACTTC; CDR3aa: CAWSLAMETQYF
d_gene: NA; j_gene: TRBJ2-2; v_gene: TRBV18; abundance: NA; CDR3nt: TGTGCCAGCTCACCACCTTCTAGGAGGTGGTCCGGGGAGCTGTTTTTT; CDR3aa: CASSPPSRRWSGELFF
d_gene: NA; j_gene: TRBJ2-7; v_gene: TRBV19; abundance: NA; CDR3nt: TGTGCCAGTAGTCTCCCCAGGCGCTCCTACGAGCAGTACTTC; CDR3aa: CASSLPRRSYEQYF
d_gene: NA; j_gene: TRBJ1-4; v_gene: TRBV30; abundance: NA; CDR3nt: TGTGCCTGCCCACTAGGACAGCTTAATGAAAAACTGTTTTTT; CDR3aa: CACPLGQLNEKLFF
d_gene: NA; j_gene: TRBJ2-2; v_gene: TRBV7-2; abundance: NA; CDR3nt: TGTGCCAGCAGCTTAATGGCAGTCCCCAACACCGGGGAGCTGTTTTTT; CDR3aa: CASSLMAVPNTGELFF
d_gene: NA; j_gene: TRBJ1-6; v_gene: TRBV21-1; abundance: few; CDR3nt: TGTGCCAGCAGCAAAAATGGCGGACAGCCCTTTTTCCTCCACTTT; CDR3aa: CASSKNGGQPFFLHF
d_gene: NA; j_gene: TRBJ1-5; v_gene: TRBV6-6; abundance: NA; CDR3nt: TGTGCCAGCAGTTACACCGGACTCTCCAATCAGCCCCAGCATTTT; CDR3aa: CASSYTGLSNQPQHF
d_gene: TRBD2; j_gene: TRBJ2-3; v_gene: TRBV13; abundance: once; CDR3nt: TGTGCCAGCAGCTTAGATGGCGGGAGAACAGATACGCAGTATTTT; CDR3aa: CASSLDGGRTDTQYF
d_gene: NA; j_gene: TRBJ1-2; v_gene: TRBV20-1; abundance: NA; CDR3nt: TGCAGTGCTAGCCGTTCCGGCTACACCTTC; CDR3aa: CSASRSGYTF
d_gene: NA; j_gene: TRBJ2-5; v_gene: TRBV30; abundance: NA; CDR3nt: TGTGCCTGGGCGACAGCCCAAGAGACCCAGTACTTC; CDR3aa: CAWATAQETQYF
d_gene: NA; j_gene: TRBJ1-3; v_gene: TRBV7-6; abundance: NA; CDR3nt: TGTGCCAGCAGCTTAGACGGACAGTTCTCTGGAAACACCATATATTTT; CDR3aa: CASSLDGQFSGNTIYF
d_gene: NA; j_gene: TRBJ2-3; v_gene: TRBV19; abundance: NA; CDR3nt: TGTGCCAGTAGTATGGGAAGAAAGCGGACCAACACAGATACGCAGTATTTT; CDR3aa: CASSMGRKRTNTDTQYF